This is a list of T cell receptor beta chains from one sample in a study of multiple sclerosis patients with progressive multifocal leukoencephalopathy. Sequencing used immunoSEQ multiplex PCR; TCRdb keeps in-frame clones, though not all of them. The sample contains more than 30,000 clones, roughly 90% of which appear only once. Input material: PBMCs. The receptors shown here come from a human donor with multiple sclerosis. CDR3s include the opening cysteine and the closing phenylalanine or tryptophan. The D gene is left open where the match is weak. Size is stated for part of the rows, as once, few or many counts, or as a class when the clone is expanded.

V	D	J	size	CDR3	DNA
TRBV29-1	-	TRBJ1-1	-	CSVELGTEAFF	TGCAGCGTTGAATTGGGGACTGAAGCTTTCTTT
TRBV7-9	-	TRBJ1-2	-	CASSLEGLGYGYTF	TGTGCCAGCAGCTTAGAGGGGCTAGGCTATGGCTACACCTTC
TRBV12-5	TRBD2	TRBJ2-1	-	CASGLGTSYEQFF	TGTGCTAGTGGTCTCGGGACTAGCTACGAGCAGTTCTTC
TRBV6-5	TRBD1	TRBJ1-2	-	CASSYLRTGGSYGYTF	TGTGCCAGCAGTTACCTCCGGACAGGGGGCTCCTATGGCTACACCTTC
TRBV4-1	-	TRBJ2-7	-	CASSQIPGSYEQYF	TGCGCCAGCAGCCAAATTCCGGGTTCCTACGAGCAGTACTTC
TRBV5-6	TRBD1	TRBJ1-2	-	CASSLDLQGAGGYTF	TGTGCCAGCAGCTTGGATCTACAGGGGGCGGGTGGCTACACCTTC
TRBV7-9	TRBD2	TRBJ2-7	-	CASSWGTSGRITYEQYF	TGTGCCAGCAGCTGGGGGACTAGCGGGCGGATCACCTACGAGCAGTACTTC
TRBV9	-	TRBJ2-2	-	CASSGLRATGELFF	TGTGCCAGCAGCGGCCTCAGGGCCACCGGGGAGCTGTTTTTT
TRBV10-3	-	TRBJ2-1	-	CAISEELAPSSYNEQFF	TGTGCCATCAGTGAAGAGCTAGCGCCCTCATCCTACAATGAGCAGTTCTTC
TRBV7-2	-	TRBJ2-7	-	CASSPPEGGHYEQYF	TGTGCCAGCAGCCCACCCGAGGGGGGTCACTACGAGCAGTACTTC
TRBV7-3	-	TRBJ2-3	-	CASSLGLGPDTQYF	TGTGCCAGCAGCTTAGGGCTAGGGCCAGATACGCAGTATTTT
TRBV11-2	-	TRBJ2-7	-	CASSVHYEQYF	TGTGCCAGCAGTGTTCATTACGAGCAGTACTTC
TRBV5-4	-	TRBJ2-3	-	CASSDLRPDTQYF	TGTGCCAGCAGCGATCTTCGACCAGATACGCAGTATTTT
TRBV28	-	TRBJ1-3	few	CASSGTKEGGNTIYF	TGTGCCAGCAGCGGTACGAAGGAGGGAGGAAACACCATATATTTT
TRBV11-3	TRBD2	TRBJ2-1	-	CASSLAGTSGRYYEQFF	TGTGCCAGCAGCTTAGCGGGGACTAGCGGGAGGTATTATGAGCAGTTCTTC
TRBV6-4	TRBD1	TRBJ1-2	-	CASSSAFDRGMVGYTF	TGTGCCAGCTCCTCCGCGTTCGACAGGGGGATGGTTGGCTACACCTTC
TRBV5-1	TRBD2	TRBJ2-1	-	CASSSSTSGVNEQFF	TGCGCCAGCAGCTCCTCGACTAGCGGGGTCAATGAGCAGTTCTTC
TRBV11-2	-	TRBJ1-1	-	CASSPKGVVTEAFF	TGTGCCAGCAGCCCGAAAGGTGTTGTCACTGAAGCTTTCTTT
TRBV25-1	-	TRBJ2-7	-	CASSRGLYEQYF	TGTGCCAGCAGCCGGGGCCTATACGAGCAGTACTTC
TRBV29-1	TRBD1	TRBJ2-2	-	CSVESWTGANTGELFF	TGCAGCGTTGAATCATGGACAGGGGCGAACACCGGGGAGCTGTTTTTT